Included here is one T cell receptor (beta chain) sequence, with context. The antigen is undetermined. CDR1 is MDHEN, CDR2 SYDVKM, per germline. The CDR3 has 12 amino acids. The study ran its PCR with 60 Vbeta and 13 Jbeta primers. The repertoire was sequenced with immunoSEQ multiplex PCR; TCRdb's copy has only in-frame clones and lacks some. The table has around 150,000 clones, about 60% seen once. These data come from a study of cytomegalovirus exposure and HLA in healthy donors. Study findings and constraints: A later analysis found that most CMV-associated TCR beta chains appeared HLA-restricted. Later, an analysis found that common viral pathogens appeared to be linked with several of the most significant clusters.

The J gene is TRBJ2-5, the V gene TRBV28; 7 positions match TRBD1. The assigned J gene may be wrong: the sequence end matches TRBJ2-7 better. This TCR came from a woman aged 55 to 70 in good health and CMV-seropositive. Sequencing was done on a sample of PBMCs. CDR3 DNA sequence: TGTGCCAGCAGAGCCGGGACAGACGAGCAGTACTTC. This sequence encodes CASRAGTDEQYF.